The TCR beta chain described here comes from a study of CD8+CD57+ T cells in acquired aplastic anemia. Profiling of TCR beta VDJ combinations and CDR3 sequences used genomic DNA as template. TCRdb independently ran MiXCR on the reads; one entry per CDR3 protein. This table holds tens of thousands of distinct CDR3 sequences, under 80% found once. The germline V gene encodes CDR1 SNHLY and CDR2 FYNNEI. Trimming cost V 6 bases and J 4 bases, with 16 bases left between them. This CDR3 region has 14 residues. The sequence derives from a human donor in good health, serving as a control. What was sequenced was sorted CD4+, CD8+, or CD8+CD57+ T cells (not recorded which) from PBMCs. The chain joins TRBV2 to TRBJ2-7, with D possibly matching TRBD2 (5 bases). CDR3 sequence: CASSVEGLFYEQYF. CDR3 nucleotide sequence: TGTGCCAGCAGCGTAGAGGGTTTATTTTACGAGCAGTACTTC. Full variable domain (missing parts from reference TRBV2 and TRBJ2-7): EPEVTQTPSHQVTQMGQEVILRCVPISNHLYFYWYRQILGQKVEFLVSFYNNEISEKSEIFDDQFSVERPDGSNFTLKIRSTKLEDSAMYFCASSVEGLFYEQYFGPGTRLTVT.